This T cell receptor (beta chain) was identified during a study of response to subunit inactivated influenza vaccine (dated by TCRdb to 2016 to 2019). Regarding the research as a whole: Deep quantitative T cell receptor repertoire profiling was used in the study to track responses to a trivalent subunit inactivated influenza vaccine. General findings and caveats noted by the study authors: It was suggested by the authors that each seasonal influenza vaccination may recruit only a limited number of new T cells.

The CDR3 measures 17 amino acids from cysteine to phenylalanine. Only the CDR3 part of the read is kept: 51 bases, read in frame from the first base. CDR1 and CDR2 are drawn from the germline V gene (reference sequence): MNHEY, SMNVEV. V is trimmed back by 2 bases and J by 5 bases, and the junction contains 10 bases that no gene match accounts for. Of note for this clonotype: Its cognate antigen has yet to be identified. No per-base quality is available; no much larger clone lies one base away.

Receptor libraries were prepared by RT-PCR. The run used an Illumina HiSeq 2500. TCRdb reran the public reads through fastp at Q25 and MiXCR, keeping productive beta chains. Each entry is one CDR3 protein sequence, shown with its most common DNA and genes. The sample table shows hundreds of thousands of distinct CDR3 sequences, and approximately 17% are seen once. The ten largest clones add up to roughly 3% of the sample. Recombination joined TRBV27 with TRBJ2-7; 12 junctional bases match TRBD2. The material sequenced was CD4+ T cells sorted from PBMCs, taken around 25 months after vaccination. The source is a man between 50 and 69 years old who received an inactivated influenza vaccine. Donor details come from another sample of the same person, matched by shared clones. The CDR3 in this case is CASSLRLPGLAGHEQYF. The DNA sequence follows: TGTGCCAGCAGTTTAAGATTACCGGGACTAGCGGGCCACGAGCAGTACTTC.